The clone carrying this T cell receptor (delta chain) has more than one count but fewer than ten. This likely reflects a read error, since a far larger clone is one base away. Different DNA sequences within this sample yield the same CDR3. TCRdb called clones anew from the RT-PCR reads with CATT. The data show approximately 1,500 delta-chain clones, about 2.5% seen once. Trimming at V came to 4 bases and at J to 8 bases, leaving 18 bases not matched to a gene. Germline-derived CDR1 and CDR2 are TSWWSYY and QGS. The length of the CDR3 is 17 residues. The source of the sample is a study of gamma-delta T cells after stem cell transplantation.

The clonotype was recovered from a human donor. It is not recorded whose cells these are; they may come from a transplant donor. The chain is built from TRDV1 and TRDJ1; 8 positions match TRDD2. Sequencing was carried out using gamma-delta T cells. CDR3 coding DNA: TGTGCTCTTGGGGCTCTTCCTACGTACGGAGGTTTCATAAAACTCATCTTT. As protein: CALGALPTYGGFIKLIF.